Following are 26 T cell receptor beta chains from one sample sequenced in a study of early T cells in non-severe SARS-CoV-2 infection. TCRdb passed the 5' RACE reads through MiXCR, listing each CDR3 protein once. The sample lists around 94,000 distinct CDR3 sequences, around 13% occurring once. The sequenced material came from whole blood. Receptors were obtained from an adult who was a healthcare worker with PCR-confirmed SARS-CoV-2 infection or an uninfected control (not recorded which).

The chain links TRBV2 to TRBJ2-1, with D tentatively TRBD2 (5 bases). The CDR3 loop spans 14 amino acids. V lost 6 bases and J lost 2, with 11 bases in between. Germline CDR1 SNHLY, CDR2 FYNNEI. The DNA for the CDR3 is TGTGCCAGCAGGAGCGGTTATCCCTACAATGAGCAGTTCTTC. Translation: CASRSGYPYNEQFF.

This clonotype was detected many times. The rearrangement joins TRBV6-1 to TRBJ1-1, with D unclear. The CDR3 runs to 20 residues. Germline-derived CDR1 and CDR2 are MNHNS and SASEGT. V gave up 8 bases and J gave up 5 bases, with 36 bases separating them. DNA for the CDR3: TGTGCCAGCGGAGCCGGACCCTTGAACACTGAAGCTCGAGGGAGGACTGAAGCTTTCTTT. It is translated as CASGAGPLNTEARGRTEAFF.

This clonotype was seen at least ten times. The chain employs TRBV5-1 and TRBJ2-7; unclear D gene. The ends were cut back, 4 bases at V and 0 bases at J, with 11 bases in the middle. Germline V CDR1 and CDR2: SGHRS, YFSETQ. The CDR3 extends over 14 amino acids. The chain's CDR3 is CASSAQAASYEQYF. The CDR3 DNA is TGCGCCAGCAGCGCCCAAGCTGCCTCCTACGAGCAGTACTTC.

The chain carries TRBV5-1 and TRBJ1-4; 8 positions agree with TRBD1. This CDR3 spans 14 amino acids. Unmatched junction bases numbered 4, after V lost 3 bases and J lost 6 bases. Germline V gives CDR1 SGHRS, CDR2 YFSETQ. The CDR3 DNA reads TGCGCCAGCAGCTCGGGGACAGGTGATGAAAAACTGTTTTTT. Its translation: CASSSGTGDEKLFF.

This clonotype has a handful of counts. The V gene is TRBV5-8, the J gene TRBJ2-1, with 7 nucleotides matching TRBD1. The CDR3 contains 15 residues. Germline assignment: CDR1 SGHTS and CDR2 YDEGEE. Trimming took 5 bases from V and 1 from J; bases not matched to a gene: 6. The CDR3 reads CASSRDRESYNEQFF. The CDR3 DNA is TGTGCCAGCAGTCGGGACAGAGAGTCCTACAATGAGCAGTTCTTC.

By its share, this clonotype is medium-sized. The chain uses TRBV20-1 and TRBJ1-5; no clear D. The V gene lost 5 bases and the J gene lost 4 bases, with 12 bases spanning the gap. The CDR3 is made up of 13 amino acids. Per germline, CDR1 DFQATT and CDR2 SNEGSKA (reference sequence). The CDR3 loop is CSAGPGRNQPQHF. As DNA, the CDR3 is TGCAGTGCTGGCCCTGGGAGGAATCAGCCCCAGCATTTT.

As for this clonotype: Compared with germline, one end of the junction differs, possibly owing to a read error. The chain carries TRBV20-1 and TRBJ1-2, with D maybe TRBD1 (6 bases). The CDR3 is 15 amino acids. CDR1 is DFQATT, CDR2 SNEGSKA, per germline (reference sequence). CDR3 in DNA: TGCAGTGCTAGTGTCCCGGACAGCTCTCACTATGGCCACACCTTC. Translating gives CSASVPDSSHYGHTF.

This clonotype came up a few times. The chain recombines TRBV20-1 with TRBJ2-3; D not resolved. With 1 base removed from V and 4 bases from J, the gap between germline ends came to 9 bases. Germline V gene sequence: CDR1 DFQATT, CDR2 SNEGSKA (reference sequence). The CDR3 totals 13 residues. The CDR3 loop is CSARVNEADTQYF. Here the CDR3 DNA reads TGCAGTGCTAGAGTCAACGAGGCAGATACGCAGTATTTT.

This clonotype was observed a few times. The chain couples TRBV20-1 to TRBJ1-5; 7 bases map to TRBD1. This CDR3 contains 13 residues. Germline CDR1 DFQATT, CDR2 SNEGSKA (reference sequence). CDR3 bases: TGCAGCGCGAAAACAGGGGTTAATCAGCCCCAGCATTTT. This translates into CSAKTGVNQPQHF.

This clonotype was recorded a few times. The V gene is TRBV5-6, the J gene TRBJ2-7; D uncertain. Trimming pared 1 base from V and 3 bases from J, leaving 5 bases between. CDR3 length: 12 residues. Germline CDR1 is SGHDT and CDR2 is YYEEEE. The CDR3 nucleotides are TGTGCCAGCAGCTTGCGGGTCTACGAGCAGTACTTC. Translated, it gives CASSLRVYEQYF.

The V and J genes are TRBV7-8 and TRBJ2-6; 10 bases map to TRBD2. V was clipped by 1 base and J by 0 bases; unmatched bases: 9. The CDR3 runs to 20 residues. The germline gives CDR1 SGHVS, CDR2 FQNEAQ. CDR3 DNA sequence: TGTGCCAGCAGCTTAGTCGCGGGACTAGCGCCGCCCTCTGGGGCCAACGTCCTGACTTTC. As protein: CASSLVAGLAPPSGANVLTF.

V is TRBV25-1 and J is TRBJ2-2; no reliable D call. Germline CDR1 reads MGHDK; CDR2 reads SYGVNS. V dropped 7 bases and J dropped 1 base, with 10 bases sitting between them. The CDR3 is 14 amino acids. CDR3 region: CASKESRNTGELFF. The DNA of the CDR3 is TGTGCCAGCAAAGAAAGTCGGAACACCGGGGAGCTGTTTTTT. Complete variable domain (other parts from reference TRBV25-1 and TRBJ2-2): EADIYQTPRYLVIGTGKKITLECSQTMGHDKMYWYQQDPGMELHLIHYSYGVNSTEKGDLSSESTVSRIRTEHFPLTLESARPSHTSQYLCASKESRNTGELFFGEGSRLTVL.

The CDR3 DNA reads as TGTGCCAGCAGCCAAGGACAGCTGACTGAAGCTTTCTTT. Residues: CASSQGQLTEAFF. The V and J genes are TRBV14 and TRBJ1-1; D may be TRBD1 (5 bases). This CDR3 is built from 13 residues. Germline V gene sequence: CDR1 SGHDN, CDR2 FVKESK. V lost 1 base and J 5 bases, leaving 8 bases between the germline ends.

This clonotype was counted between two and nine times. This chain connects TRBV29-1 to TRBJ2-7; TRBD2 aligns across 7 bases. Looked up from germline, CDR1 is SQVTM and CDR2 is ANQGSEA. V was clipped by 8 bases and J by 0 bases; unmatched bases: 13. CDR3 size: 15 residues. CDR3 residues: CSFMAAGSSSYEQYF. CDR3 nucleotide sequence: TGCAGCTTCATGGCAGCGGGGTCGAGCTCCTACGAGCAGTACTTC.

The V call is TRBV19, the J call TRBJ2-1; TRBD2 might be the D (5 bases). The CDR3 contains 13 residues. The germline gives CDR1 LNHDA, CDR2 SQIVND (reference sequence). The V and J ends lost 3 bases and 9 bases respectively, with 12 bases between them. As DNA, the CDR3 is TGTGCCAGTAGTATTCTACTAGTCATTGAGCAGTTCTTC. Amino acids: CASSILLVIEQFF.

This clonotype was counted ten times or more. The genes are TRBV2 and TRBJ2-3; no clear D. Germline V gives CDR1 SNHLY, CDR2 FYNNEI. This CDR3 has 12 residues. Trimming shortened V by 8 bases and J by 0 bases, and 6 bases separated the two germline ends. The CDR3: CASDPSTDTQYF. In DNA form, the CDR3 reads TGTGCCAGCGACCCTAGCACAGATACGCAGTATTTT. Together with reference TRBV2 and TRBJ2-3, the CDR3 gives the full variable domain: EPEVTQTPSHQVTQMGQEVILRCVPISNHLYFYWYRQILGQKVEFLVSFYNNEISEKSEIFDDQFSVERPDGSNFTLKIRSTKLEDSAMYFCASDPSTDTQYFGPGTRLTVL.

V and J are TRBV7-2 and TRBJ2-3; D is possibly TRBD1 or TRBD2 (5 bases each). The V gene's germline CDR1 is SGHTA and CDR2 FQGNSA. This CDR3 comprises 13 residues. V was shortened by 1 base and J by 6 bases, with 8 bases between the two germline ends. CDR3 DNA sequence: TGTGCCAGCAGCTTAGAACGGGACGATACGCAGTATTTT. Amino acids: CASSLERDDTQYF.

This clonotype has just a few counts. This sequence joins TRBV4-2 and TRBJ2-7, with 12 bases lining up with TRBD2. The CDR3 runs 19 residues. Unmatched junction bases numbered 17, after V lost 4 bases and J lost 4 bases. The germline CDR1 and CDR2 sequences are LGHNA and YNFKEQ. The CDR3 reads CASSPQGLAGPNGLYEQYF. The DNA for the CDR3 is TGTGCCAGCAGCCCACAGGGACTAGCGGGTCCGAATGGGCTTTACGAGCAGTACTTC.

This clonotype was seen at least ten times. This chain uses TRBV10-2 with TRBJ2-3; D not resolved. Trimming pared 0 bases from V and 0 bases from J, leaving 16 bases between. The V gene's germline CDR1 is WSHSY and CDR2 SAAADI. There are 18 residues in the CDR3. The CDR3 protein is CASSESILHLSSTDTQYF. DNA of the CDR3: TGCGCCAGCAGTGAGTCGATACTACACCTTTCTAGCACAGATACGCAGTATTTT.

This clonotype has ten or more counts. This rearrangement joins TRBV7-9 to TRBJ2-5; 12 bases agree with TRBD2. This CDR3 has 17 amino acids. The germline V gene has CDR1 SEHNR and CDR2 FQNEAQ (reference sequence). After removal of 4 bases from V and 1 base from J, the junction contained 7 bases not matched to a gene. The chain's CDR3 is CASSSVGTSGLQETQYF. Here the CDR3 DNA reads TGTGCCAGCAGCTCGGTAGGGACTAGCGGGCTCCAAGAGACCCAGTACTTC.

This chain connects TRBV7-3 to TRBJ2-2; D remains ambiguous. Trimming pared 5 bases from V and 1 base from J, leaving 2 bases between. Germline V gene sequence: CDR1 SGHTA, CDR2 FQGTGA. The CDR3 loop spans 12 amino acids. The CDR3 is CASSVNTGELFF. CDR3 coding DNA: TGTGCCAGCAGCGTGAACACCGGGGAGCTGTTTTTT.

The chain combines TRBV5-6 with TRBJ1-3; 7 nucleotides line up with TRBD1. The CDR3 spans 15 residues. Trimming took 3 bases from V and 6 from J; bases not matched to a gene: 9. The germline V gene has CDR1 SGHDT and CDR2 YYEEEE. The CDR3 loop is CASSSQGKGENTIYF. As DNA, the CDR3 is TGTGCCAGCAGCTCACAGGGGAAAGGAGAAAACACCATATATTTT.

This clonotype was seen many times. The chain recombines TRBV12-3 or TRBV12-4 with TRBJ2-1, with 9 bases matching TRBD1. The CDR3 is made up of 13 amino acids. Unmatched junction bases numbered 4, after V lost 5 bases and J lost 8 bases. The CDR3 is CASSVGQGHEQFF. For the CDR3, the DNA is TGTGCCAGCAGTGTGGGACAGGGTCATGAGCAGTTCTTC.

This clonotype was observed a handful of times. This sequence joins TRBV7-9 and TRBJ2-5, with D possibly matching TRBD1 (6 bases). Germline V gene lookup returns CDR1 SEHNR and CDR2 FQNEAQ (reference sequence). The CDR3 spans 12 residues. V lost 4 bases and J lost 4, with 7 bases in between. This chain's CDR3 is CASSWDIETQYF. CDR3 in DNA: TGTGCCAGCAGCTGGGACATAGAGACCCAGTACTTC.

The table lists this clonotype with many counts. The CDR3 nucleotides read TGCAGTGCAGAAAATCTTCAGAACCCGAGTGGCTACACCTTC. Translated, it gives CSAENLQNPSGYTF. The chain uses TRBV20-1 and TRBJ1-2; D is unresolved. There are 14 residues in the CDR3. Looked up from germline, CDR1 is DFQATT and CDR2 is SNEGSKA (reference sequence). The V gene lost 6 bases and the J gene lost 7 bases, with 21 bases spanning the gap.

Written as DNA, the CDR3 is TGCAGTAGTTCACGGGAGACCCAGTACTTC. Translation gives CSSSRETQYF. The V gene is TRBV20-1, the J gene TRBJ2-5, with no clear D. The CDR3 is 10 amino acids. V was shortened by 8 bases and J by 5 bases, with 9 bases between the two germline ends. Germline assignment: CDR1 DFQATT and CDR2 SNEGSKA (reference sequence).